The 19 T cell receptor beta chains reported below all come from one sample, sequenced in a study of T cell responses to AZD1222 COVID-19 vaccine. The protocol was immunoSEQ multiplex PCR, while the TCRdb copy is restricted to in-frame clones and leaves out a portion. The sample lists about 120,000 clones, approximately 83% seen once, with roughly 3.8% in the top ten. The input for sequencing was peripheral blood, taken on day 0 of MenACWY control vaccination. These receptors were obtained from an adult in good health.

The V call is TRBV19, the J call TRBJ1-2; D perhaps matches TRBD1 (6 bases). V was cut by 7 bases and J by 2 bases, with 14 bases left in between. The length of the CDR3 is 14 residues. CDR1 and CDR2 from the germline V gene are LNHDA and SQIVND (reference sequence). The CDR3 bases are TGTGCCAGTACCACCCCCGGGACAAACTATGGCTACACCTTC. It yields the protein CASTTPGTNYGYTF.

This clone occurred a few times. The chain combines TRBV5-1 with TRBJ1-2; perhaps TRBD1 as D (6 bases). CDR3 length: 15 amino acids. Germline V gene data show CDR1 as SGHRS and CDR2 as YFSETQ. V was cut by 3 bases and J by 3 bases, with 15 bases left in between. In DNA, the CDR3 is TGCGCCAGCAGCTCCACCGCAGGGGAAGACTATGGCTACACCTTC. Protein sequence: CASSSTAGEDYGYTF.

The chain employs TRBV6-5 and TRBJ1-1; D is possibly TRBD1 (5 bases). CDR1 is MNHEY and CDR2 is SVGAGI in the germline V gene. V lost 8 bases and J 1 base, leaving 17 bases between the germline ends. The CDR3 has 15 amino acids. The CDR3 DNA is TGTGCCAGCGTCAGGGACGGCCTAGGGAACACTGAAGCTTTCTTT. As protein: CASVRDGLGNTEAFF.

The CDR3 spells CASSGGLWTEGTQYF. The CDR3 region has the DNA TGTGCCAGCAGCGGCGGACTATGGACGGAAGGGACCCAGTACTTC. This chain links TRBV7-6 with TRBJ2-5; a weak D match, TRBD2 (6 bases). V was cut by 5 bases and J by 7 bases, with 20 bases left in between. Germline V CDR1 and CDR2: SGHVS, FNYEAQ. The CDR3 length is 15 residues.

The chain joins TRBV29-1 to TRBJ1-2; no reliable D call. V was cut by 6 bases and J by 2 bases, with 10 bases left in between. Germline V gene lookup returns CDR1 SQVTM and CDR2 ANQGSEA. The CDR3 spans 12 residues. The CDR3 sequence: CSVSATNYGYTF. The CDR3 DNA reads as TGCAGCGTCTCCGCGACAAACTATGGCTACACCTTC.

The rearrangement joins TRBV6-5 to TRBJ1-6, with TRBD1 matching 9 bases. CDR3 size: 15 residues. CDR1 MNHEY and CDR2 SVGAGI come from the germline V gene. V trimming: 4 bases; J trimming: 6 bases; junction bases outside the gene matches: 4. The CDR3: CASSFLTGGNSPLHF. CDR3 DNA: TGTGCCAGCAGTTTCCTGACAGGGGGTAATTCACCCCTCCACTTT.

This rearrangement joins TRBV5-1 to TRBJ2-1, with TRBD2 matching over 10 bases. With V trimmed by 4 bases and J by 7 bases, 8 bases remained unmatched. Germline assignment: CDR1 SGHRS and CDR2 YFSETQ. The CDR3 length is 15 residues. Written as DNA, the CDR3 is TGCGCCAGCAGCCCGGTAGCGGGGGGAGGGAATGAGCAGTTCTTC. Translation: CASSPVAGGGNEQFF.

The V call is TRBV6-2 or TRBV6-3, the J call TRBJ1-6; TRBD1 might be the D (5 bases). Germline loops: CDR1 MNHEY, CDR2 SVGEGT. With 5 bases removed from V and 5 bases from J, the gap between germline ends came to 13 bases. This CDR3 is built from 15 residues. CDR3 nucleotide sequence: TGTGCCAGCAGTCCCAGGACACCTAATAATTCACCCCTCCACTTT. It is translated as CASSPRTPNNSPLHF.

This chain links TRBV29-1 with TRBJ1-1, with D perhaps matching TRBD1 (6 bases). The CDR3 is 13 amino acids. In germline, CDR1 is SQVTM, CDR2 ANQGSEA. Between the trimmed V and J ends, which lost 4 bases and 4 bases, there was a span of 13 bases. CDR3 amino acids: CSVVQGLFTEAFF. The CDR3 coding sequence is TGCAGCGTTGTGCAGGGGTTATTCACTGAAGCTTTCTTT.

This rearrangement joins TRBV30 to TRBJ2-7, with no clear D. Trimming stripped 0 bases from V and 4 bases from J, with 10 bases between. In germline, CDR1 is GTSNPN, CDR2 SVGIG (reference sequence). The CDR3 runs 13 residues. The CDR3 is CAWSVDRGYEQYF. The CDR3 DNA is TGTGCCTGGAGTGTCGACCGTGGGTACGAGCAGTACTTC.

The rearrangement links TRBV5-1 to TRBJ1-2; D ambiguous. The germline V gene has CDR1 SGHRS and CDR2 YFSETQ. V lost 4 bases and J 8 bases, leaving 15 bases between the germline ends. The CDR3 extends over 13 amino acids. Here the CDR3 DNA reads TGCGCCAGCAGCGATTCAAGAGGGCCCGGCTACACCTTC. Residues: CASSDSRGPGYTF.

This chain joins TRBV15 and TRBJ1-2; the D gene is possibly TRBD1 (5 bases). The CDR3 runs to 16 residues. Germline values: CDR1 LNHNV, CDR2 YYDKDF (reference sequence). Trimming shortened V by 0 bases and J by 3 bases, and 14 bases separated the two germline ends. The CDR3 reads CATSREGQVAYYGYTF. The CDR3 nucleotides are TGTGCCACCAGCAGAGAGGGGCAGGTTGCCTACTATGGCTACACCTTC.

The chain has TRBV2 and TRBJ2-3; weak D call: TRBD1 (5 bases). The CDR3 covers 15 residues. The V end lost 4 bases, the J end lost 1 base, and 12 bases lay between the germline ends. Germline V gene data show CDR1 as SNHLY and CDR2 as FYNNEI. DNA for the CDR3: TGTGCCAGCAGTGGGCTCCTAGGGGGCACAGATACGCAGTATTTT. This sequence encodes CASSGLLGGTDTQYF.

The chain employs TRBV27 and TRBJ1-1; TRBD1 is a possible D gene (5 bases). This CDR3 has 13 amino acids. Germline V gene lookup returns CDR1 MNHEY and CDR2 SMNVEV (reference sequence). Trimming removed 3 bases at V and 6 bases at J, with 11 bases between. In DNA form, the CDR3 reads TGTGCCAGCAGTTTTTCTTTACAGGCTGAAGCTTTCTTT. Residues: CASSFSLQAEAFF.

This clone appeared a single time. This sequence joins TRBV7-9 and TRBJ2-3; D may be TRBD1 (6 bases). Between the trimmed V and J ends, which lost 4 bases and 6 bases, there was a span of 17 bases. Germline values: CDR1 SEHNR, CDR2 FQNEAQ (reference sequence). This CDR3 has 15 amino acids. In DNA form, the CDR3 reads TGTGCCAGCAGCTCCCCCGGGACACCAGGGGATACGCAGTATTTT. It codes for CASSSPGTPGDTQYF.

The chain couples TRBV5-5 to TRBJ2-1, with 11 positions matching TRBD1. The CDR3 is made up of 16 amino acids. Germline V gene data show CDR1 as SGHKS and CDR2 as YYEKEE (reference sequence). V trimming: 3 bases; J trimming: 8 bases; junction bases outside the gene matches: 10. DNA for the CDR3: TGTGCCAGCAGCTACTTGGACAGGGGGCGGCTCGATGAGCAGTTCTTC. This codes for CASSYLDRGRLDEQFF.

This clone appeared a single time. The chain links TRBV5-1 to TRBJ1-2; 8 bases line up with TRBD1. The CDR3 covers 14 residues. The V segment lost 2 bases and the J segment 8 bases; nucleotides outside the gene matches: 8. CDR1 is SGHRS, CDR2 YFSETQ, per germline. This CDR3 is CASSLSTGDEGYTF. CDR3 DNA sequence: TGCGCCAGCAGCTTATCGACAGGGGATGAGGGCTACACCTTC.

The chain is built from TRBV10-3 and TRBJ2-5; the match to TRBD1 covers 10 bases. The CDR3 runs to 15 residues. Germline values: CDR1 ENHRY, CDR2 SYGVKD. Unmatched junction bases numbered 7, after V lost 3 bases and J lost 6 bases. This CDR3 reads CAISDPGQGGKTQYF. The DNA of the CDR3 is TGTGCCATCAGTGACCCAGGACAGGGGGGGAAGACCCAGTACTTC.

Here the CDR3 DNA reads TGTGCCAGTAGTATCAGTAAAGGACGTAATTCACCCCTCCACTTT. It encodes CASSISKGRNSPLHF. The chain is built from TRBV19 and TRBJ1-6, with no clear D. This CDR3 is 15 amino acids long. In germline, CDR1 is LNHDA, CDR2 SQIVND (reference sequence). The V gene lost 3 bases and the J gene lost 6 bases, with 12 bases spanning the gap.